Listed below are T cell receptor beta chains from one sample, sequenced in a study of T cell responses to AZD1222 COVID-19 vaccine. Data came from immunoSEQ multiplex PCR; TCRdb stores just in-frame clones and leaves some out. The sample has 100,000 to 120,000 clones; around 80% are singletons. The specimen comprised peripheral blood, sampled on day 0 of AZD1222 vaccination. All receptors come from an adult in good health. Each CDR3 is given with its conserved first and last residue. Size is omitted from some rows. Given values are once, few, many or a class for expanded clones.

>TRBV28|.|TRBJ2-2
CASGTTGEVTGELFF
>TRBV27|.|TRBJ2-5
CASSWTGTSGETQYF
>TRBV3-1/TRBV3-2|.|TRBJ1-5
CASSPTGGSGAGQPQHF
>TRBV5-5|once|TRBJ1-2
CASSLEPGQGIFYGYTF
>TRBV7-3|.|TRBJ1-2
CASSLTSRTGGSGNYGYTF
>TRBV7-9|.|TRBJ1-4
CASSLDRGRKGSEEKLFF
>TRBV7-2|once|TRBJ2-5
CASSPRLGGETQYF
>TRBV28|.|TRBJ2-7
CASSSARGLYF
>TRBV30|few|TRBJ2-5
CAWSYAGGLKYF
>TRBV28|.|TRBJ2-2
CAIENRVSNTGELFF
>TRBV5-6|.|TRBJ2-5
CASSLVLAGNQETQYF
>TRBV11-3|.|TRBJ2-1
CASSLRGLATYNEQFF
>TRBV19|.|TRBJ1-3
CASSMTTGIEF
>TRBV6-6|.|TRBJ2-7
CASSSYSYEQYF
>TRBV7-2|once|TRBJ2-1
CASSFASSGGAYNEQFF
>TRBV5-1|.|TRBJ2-1
CASRFGGAENEQFF
>TRBV4-3|once|TRBJ2-1
CASSPQQGLGNEQFF
>TRBV7-2|.|TRBJ2-3
CASSLDPSRTDTQYF
>TRBV5-6|.|TRBJ1-5
CASSAAGSRNQPQHF
>TRBV5-1|.|TRBJ1-1
CASSLVGLNTEAFF
>TRBV6-5|.|TRBJ2-3
CASSLAGRFTDTQYF
>TRBV7-9|once|TRBJ2-3
CASSSDRGTSPDTQYF
>TRBV28|.|TRBJ2-7
CASSLGDGGYEQYF
>TRBV7-9|.|TRBJ2-1
CASSRTTNNEQFF
>TRBV18|.|TRBJ1-5
CASSPPGKGDQPQHF
>TRBV7-3|few|TRBJ1-3
CASSNTGTGPGNTIYF
>TRBV27|.|TRBJ2-7
CASSFVGGPYEQYF
>TRBV19|.|TRBJ1-2
CASREDHSHYGYTF
>TRBV21-1|.|TRBJ1-2
CASSKAGDRTHVHDGYTF